The clone carrying this T cell receptor beta chain was picked up one time. Its target is unknown. This sample's time point: week 5, during vaccination. Doses of 300 ug of mutant IDH1 20-mer peptide were given with topical imiquimod. The data derive from a study of a mutant IDH1 vaccine in newly diagnosed glioma. On the study more broadly: Scheduled for weeks 1, 3, 5, 7, 11, 15, 19 and 23, eight vaccinations were given to patients. Treated individuals were around 62% male and roughly 40% female, averaging roughly 38 years of age. Earlier treatment was radiotherapy, temozolomide, or both, with most getting both. Study outcomes and limitations: Induction of immune responses by the vaccine occurred in approximately 92% of patients.

Produced via immunoSEQ multiplex PCR; TCRdb's table is partial and in-frame only. The repertoire holds 39,000 or so clones, with around 78% as singletons. The CDR3 covers 14 residues. V lost 3 bases and J lost 4, with 12 bases in between. Germline CDR1 and CDR2: KGHSH and LQKENI. The sequence was collected from a man aged 35-49 years with glioma. The material was PBMCs, obtained from a glioma patient whose treatment included an IDH1 peptide vaccine. J is TRBJ1-1 and V is TRBV18; perhaps TRBD1 as D (6 bases). The CDR3 here is CASSPIQGSTEAFF. The CDR3 nucleotides are TGTGCCAGCTCACCTATTCAGGGGAGCACTGAAGCTTTCTTT.